This TCR beta chain was retrieved from a study of cytomegalovirus exposure and HLA in healthy donors. Overall study: Most donors, around 81% of a few hundred genotyped, fell in the Caucasian-associated ancestry cluster.

The PCR used 60 Vbeta and 13 Jbeta primers. Sequencing was performed with immunoSEQ multiplex PCR; in TCRdb, only in-frame clones are kept and a portion is missing. The repertoire consists of about 180,000 clones, with roughly 75% occurring once and the leading ten covering around 6%. The study's findings and limits: Accurate HLA-A and HLA-B prediction from TCR beta sequences was reported for most subjects. Later analysis indicated greater clonal expansion among HLA-associated TCR beta chains than among equally common other chains.

Trimming removed 3 bases from V and 4 bases from J; junction bases left unmatched: 9. Germline loops: CDR1 MGHDK, CDR2 SYGVNS. The CDR3 contains 18 residues. On this clone: The antigen remains unidentified.

The chain carries TRBV25-1 and TRBJ2-1; TRBD2 agrees at 13 bases. The receptor's source is a man between 40 and 49 years old in good health and CMV-seronegative. Sequencing was performed on PBMCs. DNA of the CDR3: TGTGCCAGCAGTGATCCTAACCGACTAGCGGGGGGATACAATGAGCAGTTCTTC. This codes for CASSDPNRLAGGYNEQFF.